Included here is one T cell receptor (beta chain) sequence, with context. The data belong to a study of control samples from healthy donors and cancer patients. Germline V gene sequence: CDR1 LNHDA, CDR2 SQIVND (reference sequence). Trimming took 1 base from V and 0 from J, leaving 9 bases between them. CDR3 size: 16 residues. Generated by immunoSEQ multiplex PCR, the TCRdb table keeps only in-frame clones and is missing some. The table lists about 120,000 clones, about nine tenths of them singletons. The chain combines TRBV19 with TRBJ2-2, with unresolved D. This clonotype originated in a man aged 35-49 years in good health. The specimen sequenced was blood. CDR3 nucleotides: TGTGCCAGTAGTATAGTCACTGGAGCGAACACCGGGGAGCTGTTTTTT. It is translated as CASSIVTGANTGELFF.